The 18 T cell receptor beta chains reported below all come from one sample, sequenced in a study of blood T cell repertoires in COVID-19. Assay used: immunoSEQ multiplex PCR; TCRdb lists only in-frame clones, some missing. Here the sample spans around 310,000 clones, roughly 89% being singletons. The specimen was peripheral blood. These receptors were obtained from a woman between 40 and 55 years old with COVID-19, enrolled during active disease.

V gene TRBV28 combines with J gene TRBJ2-7; 9 bases agree with TRBD2. J was trimmed by 6 bases and V by 7 bases; bases with no gene match: 10. Germline CDR1 MDHEN, CDR2 SYDVKM. The CDR3 covers 14 residues. CDR3 region: CASNLGLAGREQYF. As DNA, the CDR3 is TGTGCCAGCAACTTAGGGCTAGCGGGACGCGAGCAGTACTTC.

This chain uses TRBV3-1 (or the pseudogene TRBV3-2) with TRBJ2-1; 14 bases align to TRBD2. Looked up from germline, CDR1 is LGHDT and CDR2 is YNNKEL (reference sequence). Trimming at V came to 4 bases and at J to 8 bases, leaving 4 bases not matched to a gene. The CDR3 spans 15 residues. The CDR3 is CASSLGLAGVHEQFF. In DNA form, the CDR3 reads TGTGCCAGCAGCCTGGGACTAGCGGGAGTCCATGAGCAGTTCTTC.

V is TRBV5-1 and J is TRBJ1-5; 7 nucleotides line up with TRBD1. V lost 4 bases to trimming and J lost 5 bases; unmatched junction nucleotides: 6. The V gene's germline CDR1 is SGHRS and CDR2 YFSETQ. The CDR3 loop spans 14 amino acids. In DNA form, the CDR3 reads TGCGCCAGCAGCCCGGACAGGCTTGATCAGCCCCAGCATTTT. This gives the protein CASSPDRLDQPQHF.

This rearrangement joins TRBV27 to TRBJ2-5; 14 bases match TRBD2. The trim removed 5 bases at V and 6 bases at J, leaving 8 bases unmatched. Germline V lookup: CDR1 MNHEY, CDR2 SMNVEV (reference sequence). CDR3 length: 16 residues. The CDR3 sequence: CASSAGTSGGRKTQYF. The CDR3 region has the DNA TGTGCCAGCAGTGCTGGGACTAGCGGGGGCCGGAAGACCCAGTACTTC.

The V call is TRBV10-3, the J call TRBJ2-3; 9 bases align to TRBD2. From germline, CDR1 is ENHRY and CDR2 SYGVKD. The CDR3 has 13 residues. CDR3 protein: CASGRPGTDTQYF. As DNA, the CDR3 is TGTGCTAGCGGGAGACCCGGCACAGATACGCAGTATTTT.

The gene calls are TRBV5-4 and TRBJ2-5; D remains ambiguous. The V and J ends lost 0 bases and 5 bases respectively, with 8 bases between them. The CDR3 runs to 13 residues. Germline-derived CDR1 and CDR2 are SGHNT and YYREEE (reference sequence). The CDR3 region is CASSLGSRETQYF. CDR3 nucleotides: TGTGCCAGCAGCTTGGGTTCTAGGGAGACCCAGTACTTC.

V is TRBV7-6 and J is TRBJ2-2, with a weak D call TRBD2 (6 bases). This CDR3 contains 15 residues. Trimming cost V 4 bases and J 6 bases, with 15 bases left between them. Per the germline V gene, CDR1 is SGHVS and CDR2 is FNYEAQ. This CDR3 is CASSSTGVSSGELFF. The CDR3, as DNA: TGTGCCAGCAGCTCAACGGGGGTATCGTCCGGGGAGCTGTTTTTT.

This clone was observed a single time. The V and J genes are TRBV11-2 and TRBJ1-3; 7 positions agree with TRBD1. The CDR3 totals 16 residues. V lost 5 bases and J lost 4; bases outside the gene matches: 11. Per germline, CDR1 SGHAT and CDR2 FQNNGV. CDR3: CASSQRAGGNGNTIYF. The CDR3 DNA is TGTGCCAGCAGCCAACGGGCAGGGGGTAACGGAAACACCATATATTTT.

CDR3 coding DNA: TGTGCCAGCAGCCCCCGGACAGGGAACACTGGGGCCAACGTCCTGACTTTC. Translating gives CASSPRTGNTGANVLTF. J is TRBJ2-6 and V is TRBV7-2; TRBD1 aligns across 8 bases. V was clipped by 5 bases and J by 2 bases; unmatched bases: 8. The CDR3 consists of 17 residues. Germline V gene data show CDR1 as SGHTA and CDR2 as FQGNSA.

This sequence joins TRBV5-1 and TRBJ1-2; a weak D match, TRBD1 (6 bases). The V and J ends lost 6 bases and 5 bases respectively, with 17 bases between them. CDR3 length: 14 amino acids. Per germline, CDR1 SGHRS and CDR2 YFSETQ. The CDR3 sequence: CASTQTDQGYGYTF. In DNA form, the CDR3 reads TGCGCCAGCACCCAAACCGACCAGGGGTATGGCTACACCTTC.

The V gene is TRBV28, the J gene TRBJ1-2, with a possible D match to TRBD1 (6 bases). The germline V gene encodes CDR1 MDHEN and CDR2 SYDVKM. V was trimmed by 5 bases and J by 2 bases, leaving 9 bases between them. CDR3 length: 13 residues. CDR3 region: CASSQDSNYGYTF. The CDR3 DNA is TGTGCCAGCAGTCAGGACAGCAACTATGGCTACACCTTC.

The J gene is TRBJ1-1, the V gene TRBV6-5; a possible D gene is TRBD1 (5 bases). With 3 bases removed from V and 1 base from J, the gap between germline ends came to 15 bases. This CDR3 comprises 16 residues. Germline V gene data show CDR1 as MNHEY and CDR2 as SVGAGI. The CDR3 DNA is TGTGCCAGCAGTTATATCGGGGGTTTTTCGAACACTGAAGCTTTCTTT. Its translation is CASSYIGGFSNTEAFF.

V gene TRBV7-2 combines with J gene TRBJ2-7, with D unresolved. This CDR3 region has 15 residues. The V end lost 0 bases, the J end lost 2 bases, and 11 bases lay between the germline ends. Germline CDR1 is SGHTA and CDR2 is FQGNSA. This CDR3 is CASSLASRSPYEQYF. CDR3 nucleotides: TGTGCCAGCAGCTTAGCAAGCAGGTCCCCCTACGAGCAGTACTTC.

This chain links TRBV6-5 with TRBJ2-1, with a possible D match to TRBD2 (6 bases). This CDR3 is built from 15 residues. Trimming took off 2 bases at V and 6 bases at J, with 14 bases between the two ends. In germline, CDR1 is MNHEY, CDR2 SVGAGI. CDR3 DNA sequence: TGTGCCAGCAGTTACGAGGGAGGAAGGCGCAATGAGCAGTTCTTC. Translated: CASSYEGGRRNEQFF.

The gene calls are TRBV5-1 and TRBJ2-2, with 9 nucleotides matching TRBD1. V lost 4 bases to trimming and J lost 4 bases; unmatched junction nucleotides: 5. CDR1 and CDR2 from the germline V gene are SGHRS and YFSETQ. The length of the CDR3 is 15 residues. The CDR3 protein is CASSRQGVSTGELFF. Here the CDR3 DNA reads TGCGCCAGCAGCCGACAGGGGGTGAGCACCGGGGAGCTGTTTTTT.

V is TRBV27 and J is TRBJ2-7; D gene ambiguous. The CDR3 runs to 15 residues. In germline, CDR1 is MNHEY, CDR2 SMNVEV (reference sequence). Trimming took off 6 bases at V and 2 bases at J, with 17 bases between the two ends. DNA for the CDR3: TGTGCCAGCAGCAACCTGGTAGGTCGGGCCTACGAGCAGTACTTC. It is translated as CASSNLVGRAYEQYF.

The chain couples TRBV5-6 to TRBJ1-1, with 11 bases that match TRBD1. The CDR3 totals 16 residues. From germline, CDR1 is SGHDT and CDR2 YYEEEE. J lost 4 bases, V lost 4 bases, and 9 bases had no gene match. The CDR3 protein is CASSVGTGGLGTEAFF. Written as DNA, the CDR3 is TGTGCCAGCAGCGTCGGGACAGGGGGTTTGGGCACTGAAGCTTTCTTT.

This clone was seen only once. The V and J genes are TRBV18 and TRBJ1-5, with 7 nucleotides matching TRBD1. Germline CDR1 and CDR2: KGHSH and LQKENI. The trim removed 1 base at V and 6 bases at J, leaving 6 bases unmatched. The CDR3 has 15 amino acids. The DNA for the CDR3 is TGTGCCAGCTCACCACTCGGAGGGGGCGGTCAGCCCCAGCATTTT. This codes for CASSPLGGGGQPQHF.